The 8 T cell receptor beta chains listed next were all sequenced from one sample in a study of shared clonotypes between healthy human individuals. Naive CD8 cells lacked CD45RO, underwent positive selection for CCR7 and left out terminally differentiated effector memory CD45RA+ cells. Method: immunoSEQ multiplex PCR; TCRdb's copy keeps in-frame clones and lacks some. The table has millions of clones, about 93% seen once. The material sequenced was naive CD8+ T cells from PBMCs. The receptors were sampled from a man between 18 and 35 years old in good health. Some clones in this sample may be carry-over from other donors' samples.

CDR3 nucleotide sequence: TGTGCCAGCAGCGTGTGGAGCAGGGGCTACGAGCAGTACTTC. Protein product: CASSVWSRGYEQYF. The rearrangement joins TRBV5-6 to TRBJ2-7; TRBD1 is a possible D gene (6 bases). The CDR3 has 14 residues. V was pared by 4 bases and J by 3 bases, with 14 bases between. The V gene's germline CDR1 is SGHDT and CDR2 YYEEEE.

The chain joins TRBV7-9 to TRBJ2-1, with TRBD1 matching 10 bases. Trimming removed 5 bases from V and 8 bases from J; junction bases left unmatched: 9. The CDR3 consists of 15 residues. CDR1 is SEHNR and CDR2 is FQNEAQ in the germline V gene (reference sequence). CDR3 loop: CASSTRQGAQDEQFF. CDR3 sequence (DNA): TGTGCCAGCAGCACCCGACAGGGGGCGCAGGATGAGCAGTTCTTC.

The J gene is TRBJ2-1, the V gene TRBV19; TRBD1 agrees at 9 bases. CDR3 length equals 15 residues. CDR1 is LNHDA and CDR2 is SQIVND in the germline V gene (reference sequence). The V and J ends lost 6 bases and 4 bases, in that order; junction bases with no gene match: 7. For the CDR3, the DNA is TGTGCCAGTAGAGCGGACAGGGGAGTTTACAATGAGCAGTTCTTC. This translates into CASRADRGVYNEQFF.

The rearrangement joins TRBV5-8 to TRBJ2-3; D ambiguous. V lost 2 bases to trimming and J lost 2 bases, with 9 bases between them. Germline values: CDR1 SGHTS, CDR2 YDEGEE. The CDR3 loop spans 14 amino acids. The CDR3 region has the DNA TGTGCCAGCAGCTTTCGGACGGACACAGATACGCAGTATTTT. Amino acid sequence: CASSFRTDTDTQYF.

The V gene is TRBV4-1, the J gene TRBJ1-2, with D perhaps TRBD1 (6 bases). CDR1 is MGHRA, CDR2 YSYEKL, per germline. CDR3 size: 18 residues. The V and J ends lost 1 base and 6 bases respectively, with 24 bases between them. This CDR3 is CASSQVVMGASSVDGYTF. The CDR3 region has the DNA TGCGCCAGCAGCCAAGTAGTGATGGGGGCCTCTAGTGTTGATGGCTACACCTTC.

This chain joins TRBV28 and TRBJ1-2; D remains unclear. CDR1 MDHEN and CDR2 SYDVKM come from the germline V gene. Trimming stripped 3 bases from V and 5 bases from J, with 16 bases between. This CDR3 has 15 amino acids. The CDR3 reads CASSFWSEDQYGYTF. CDR3 bases: TGTGCCAGCAGTTTTTGGTCCGAGGATCAATATGGCTACACCTTC.

The gene calls are TRBV6-1 and TRBJ2-7; 7 positions agree with TRBD2. The CDR3 totals 16 residues. Germline V gene lookup returns CDR1 MNHNS and CDR2 SASEGT. The J segment lost 4 bases and the V segment lost 3 bases, leaving 12 bases of the junction unmatched. The CDR3 coding sequence is TGTGCCAGCAGTGACTGGGGGGGAACGATACTGTACGAGCAGTACTTC. As protein: CASSDWGGTILYEQYF.

This sequence joins TRBV28 and TRBJ1-2; D not resolved. V lost 6 bases and J 9 bases, leaving 14 bases between the germline ends. The CDR3 totals 12 residues. Germline V CDR1 and CDR2: MDHEN, SYDVKM. In DNA form, the CDR3 reads TGTGCCAGCAGCCCTCAGCGACGGAGCTACACCTTC. This encodes CASSPQRRSYTF.